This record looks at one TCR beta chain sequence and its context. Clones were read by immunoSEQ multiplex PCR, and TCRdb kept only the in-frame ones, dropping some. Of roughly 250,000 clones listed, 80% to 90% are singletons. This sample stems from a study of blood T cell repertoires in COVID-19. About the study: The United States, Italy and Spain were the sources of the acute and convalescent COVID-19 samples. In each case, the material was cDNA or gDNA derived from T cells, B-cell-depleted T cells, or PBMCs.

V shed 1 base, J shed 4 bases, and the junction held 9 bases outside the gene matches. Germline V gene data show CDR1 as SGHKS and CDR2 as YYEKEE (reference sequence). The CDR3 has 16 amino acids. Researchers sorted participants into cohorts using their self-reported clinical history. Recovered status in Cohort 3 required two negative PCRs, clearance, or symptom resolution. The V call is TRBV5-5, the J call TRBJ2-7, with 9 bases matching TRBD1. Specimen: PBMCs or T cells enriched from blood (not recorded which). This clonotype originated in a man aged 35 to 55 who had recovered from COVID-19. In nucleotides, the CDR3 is TGTGCCAGCAGCTTGAATTCGGGACAGGGTCTGTACGAGCAGTACTTC. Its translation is CASSLNSGQGLYEQYF.